A single sample is the source of the 12 T cell receptor beta chains below, sequenced in a study of blood T cell repertoires in COVID-19. The assay was immunoSEQ multiplex PCR, and TCRdb's table has in-frame clones only and misses some. The sample records some 98,000 clones, roughly 80% being singletons. Sequencing was done on a sample of peripheral blood. These receptors were obtained from a man aged 65 to 79 with active or convalescent COVID-19.

This clone showed up many times. CDR3 amino acids: CASRGHFEGTEAFF. The CDR3 bases are TGTGCCAGTAGGGGACACTTTGAGGGCACTGAAGCTTTCTTT. The genes are TRBV19 and TRBJ1-1; the D gene is possibly TRBD1 (6 bases). There are 14 residues in the CDR3. The V gene's germline CDR1 is LNHDA and CDR2 SQIVND (reference sequence). With 6 bases removed from V and 4 bases from J, the gap between germline ends came to 15 bases.

The rearrangement uses TRBV6-5 and TRBJ2-1; 8 nucleotides match TRBD2. J gave up 3 bases and V 4 bases, and 8 bases lay outside the gene matches. Germline lookup yields CDR1 MNHEY and CDR2 SVGAGI. The CDR3 contains 16 residues. The CDR3 region has the DNA TGTGCCAGCAGTTTCGGAGGGAGCGGGGGCTACAATGAGCAGTTCTTC. This sequence encodes CASSFGGSGGYNEQFF.

This chain joins TRBV7-9 and TRBJ2-3; 7 positions agree with TRBD2. The J segment lost 0 bases and the V segment lost 10 bases, leaving 7 bases of the junction unmatched. Germline CDR1 reads SEHNR; CDR2 reads FQNEAQ (reference sequence). The CDR3 sequence is 14 residues long. CDR3 coding DNA: TGTGCCATCCCAATCGGGGGGAGCACAGATACGCAGTATTTT. Its protein is CAIPIGGSTDTQYF.

The chain uses TRBV5-5 and TRBJ1-5, with 8 bases that match TRBD1. In germline, CDR1 is SGHKS, CDR2 YYEKEE (reference sequence). The V gene end was trimmed by 4 bases and the J gene end by 9 bases; junction bases not matched to a gene: 6. The CDR3 contains 13 residues. The CDR3 region has the DNA TGTGCCAGCAGCGCAGGGGGCGCGAGGCCCCAGCATTTT. This gives the protein CASSAGGARPQHF.

Concerning this clone: Its ends do not fully match the called genes, so a read error is possible. V usage is TRBV12-5 and J usage is TRBJ1-1; D is perhaps TRBD1 (5 bases). The V gene's germline CDR1 is LGHNT and CDR2 FRNRAP. The CDR3 has 12 residues. CDR3 sequence: CASGLEGVVAFF. In DNA form, the CDR3 reads TGTGCTAGTGGCTTGGAAGGGGTTGTAGCTTTCTTT.

The chain has TRBV6-2 or TRBV6-3 and TRBJ2-7, with 7 bases matching TRBD1. The CDR3 spans 14 residues. Trimming took 6 bases from V and 5 from J; bases not matched to a gene: 10. Looked up from germline, CDR1 is MNHEY and CDR2 is SVGEGT. CDR3 bases: TGTGCCAGCAGCGACGGGACAGCCCCCCACGAGCAGTACTTC. Amino acid sequence: CASSDGTAPHEQYF.

This chain links TRBV30 with TRBJ2-7; D possibly corresponds to TRBD1 (6 bases). Trimming removed 3 bases from V and 4 bases from J, with 10 bases in between. CDR1 and CDR2 (germline): GTSNPN, SVGIG (reference sequence). This CDR3 spans 12 amino acids. The CDR3 DNA follows: TGTGCCTGGAGGGGGGACAATTACGAGCAGTACTTC. This codes for CAWRGDNYEQYF.

The gene calls are TRBV7-6 and TRBJ1-1, with TRBD1 as a possible D gene (6 bases). Germline loops: CDR1 SGHVS, CDR2 FNYEAQ. The CDR3 runs to 15 residues. Trimming removed 5 bases from V and 0 bases from J, with 13 bases in between. CDR3 sequence: CASSEDSYMNTEAFF. The CDR3 DNA reads TGTGCCAGCAGCGAGGACAGTTACATGAACACTGAAGCTTTCTTT. The variable domain in full, with the rest retrieved from reference TRBV7-6 and TRBJ1-1, is GAGVSQSPRYKVTKRGQDVALRCDPISGHVSLYWYRQALGQGPEFLTYFNYEAQQDKSGLPNDRFSAERPEGSISTLTIQRTEQRDSAMYRCASSEDSYMNTEAFFGQGTRLTVV.

The V gene is TRBV4-3, the J gene TRBJ2-7; TRBD1 agrees at 7 bases. The V and J ends lost 1 base and 5 bases, in that order; junction bases with no gene match: 14. The CDR3 is made up of 17 amino acids. CDR1 and CDR2 from the germline V gene are LGHNA and YSLEER. CDR3 DNA sequence: TGCGCCAGCAGCCAAGGGACAGGCTGGCGTTTTTTGAACGAGCAGTACTTC. Translating it yields CASSQGTGWRFLNEQYF.

This sequence joins TRBV18 and TRBJ2-3; 10 bases agree with TRBD2. Germline-derived CDR1 and CDR2 are KGHSH and LQKENI. V shed 3 bases and J 3 bases; nucleotides not matched to a gene: 9. CDR3 length: 17 residues. DNA of the CDR3: TGTGCCAGCTCACCCATTCCGTCTAGCGGGGGAACAGATACGCAGTATTTT. It yields the protein CASSPIPSSGGTDTQYF.

The chain joins TRBV7-8 to TRBJ1-2; tentatively, D is TRBD1 (6 bases). V was pared by 0 bases and J by 8 bases, with 16 bases between. The CDR3 has 15 residues. The germline V gene encodes CDR1 SGHVS and CDR2 FQNEAQ. As DNA, the CDR3 is TGTGCCAGCAGCTTAGCGTCGGCAGGGGCCGGGGGCTACACCTTC. Translating gives CASSLASAGAGGYTF.

A note on this clone: Additional DNA sequences in this sample encode the identical CDR3. The V and J genes are TRBV6-5 and TRBJ2-2; 9 nucleotides align to TRBD1. This CDR3 region has 14 residues. Germline lookup yields CDR1 MNHEY and CDR2 SVGAGI. The ends lost 9 bases at V and 1 base at J; junction bases unmatched: 3. The CDR3 spells CASRGQGNTGELFF. The DNA for the CDR3 is TGTGCCAGTCGGGGACAGGGGAACACCGGGGAGCTGTTTTTT.